The source of this T cell receptor (beta chain) is a study of T cell repertoires in cytomegalovirus infection. Study-level information: CMV epitopes that were recently identified and HLA-C-restricted were used alongside well-studied HLA-B-restricted ones.

A note on this clonotype: The antigen is not known.

One entry per CDR3 protein results from TCRdb running MiXCR on the reads. The sample gives around 85,000 distinct CDR3 sequences, approximately 46% of which show up once; 93% is in the top ten. The CDR3 consists of 13 residues. V shed 6 bases, J shed 7 bases, and the junction held 5 bases outside the gene matches. CDR1 SGHTA and CDR2 FQGTGA come from the germline V gene. Study-wide results and limits: Ex vivo responses were dominated by HLA-C-restricted CMV-specific TCR beta clonotypes.

Sequencing was performed on CD8+ T cells from cultured PBMCs, taken from culture after CMV antigen stimulation. This sequence originates from a human donor in good health (CMV status not recorded). Some clones in this sample may be carry-over from other donors' samples. The chain employs TRBV7-3 and TRBJ1-1; 10 bases align to TRBD1. The CDR3, as DNA: TGTGCCAGCAGAAAAGGGACAGGGGATGAAGCTTTCTTT. Protein product: CASRKGTGDEAFF.